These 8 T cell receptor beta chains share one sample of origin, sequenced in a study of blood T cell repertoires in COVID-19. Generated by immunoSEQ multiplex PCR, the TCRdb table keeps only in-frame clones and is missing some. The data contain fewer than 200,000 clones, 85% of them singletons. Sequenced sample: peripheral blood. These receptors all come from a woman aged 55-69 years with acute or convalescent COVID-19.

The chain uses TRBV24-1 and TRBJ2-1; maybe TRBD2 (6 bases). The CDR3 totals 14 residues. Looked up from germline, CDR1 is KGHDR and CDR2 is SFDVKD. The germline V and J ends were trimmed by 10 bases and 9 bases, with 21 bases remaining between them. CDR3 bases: TGTGCCACTTCCCGCGGGACGGCAGAGCGTGAGCAGTTCTTC. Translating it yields CATSRGTAEREQFF.

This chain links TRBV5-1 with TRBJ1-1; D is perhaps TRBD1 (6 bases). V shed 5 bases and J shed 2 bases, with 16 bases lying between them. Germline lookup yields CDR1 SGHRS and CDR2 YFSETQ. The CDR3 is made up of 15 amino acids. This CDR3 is CASRTGGAGNTEAFF. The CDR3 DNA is TGCGCCAGCAGGACCGGGGGGGCAGGAAACACTGAAGCTTTCTTT.

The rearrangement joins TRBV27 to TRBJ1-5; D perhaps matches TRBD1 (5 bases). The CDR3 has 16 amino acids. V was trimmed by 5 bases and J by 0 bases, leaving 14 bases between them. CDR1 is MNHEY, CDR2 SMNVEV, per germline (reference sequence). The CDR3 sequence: CASSPSRVHSNQPQHF. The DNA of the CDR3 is TGTGCCAGCAGTCCCTCCAGGGTGCATAGCAATCAGCCCCAGCATTTT.

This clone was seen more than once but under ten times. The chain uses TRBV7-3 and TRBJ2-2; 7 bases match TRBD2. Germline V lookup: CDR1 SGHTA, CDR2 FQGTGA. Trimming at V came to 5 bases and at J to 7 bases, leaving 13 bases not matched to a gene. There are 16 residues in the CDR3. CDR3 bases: TGTGCCAGCAGCCGGGGCAGCGGGGTACCCTACGGGGAGCTGTTTTTT. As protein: CASSRGSGVPYGELFF.

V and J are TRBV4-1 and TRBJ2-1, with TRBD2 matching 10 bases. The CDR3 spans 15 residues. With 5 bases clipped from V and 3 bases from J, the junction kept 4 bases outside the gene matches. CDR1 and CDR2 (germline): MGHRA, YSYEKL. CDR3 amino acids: CASSTLAGVYNEQFF. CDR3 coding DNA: TGCGCCAGCAGCACCCTAGCGGGAGTCTACAATGAGCAGTTCTTC.

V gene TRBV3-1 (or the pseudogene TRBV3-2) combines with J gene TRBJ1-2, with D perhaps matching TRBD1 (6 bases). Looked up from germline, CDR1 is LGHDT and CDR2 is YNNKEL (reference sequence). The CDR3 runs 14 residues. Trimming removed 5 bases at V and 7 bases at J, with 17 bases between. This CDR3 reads CASSISGTRGGYTF. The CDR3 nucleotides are TGTGCCAGCAGCATCTCCGGGACCAGGGGTGGCTACACCTTC.

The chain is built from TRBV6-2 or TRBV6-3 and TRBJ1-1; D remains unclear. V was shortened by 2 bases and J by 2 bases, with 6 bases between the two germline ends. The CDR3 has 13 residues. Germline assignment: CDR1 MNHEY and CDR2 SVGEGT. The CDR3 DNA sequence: TGTGCCAGCAGTTACCGGACTAACACTGAAGCTTTCTTT. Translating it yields CASSYRTNTEAFF.

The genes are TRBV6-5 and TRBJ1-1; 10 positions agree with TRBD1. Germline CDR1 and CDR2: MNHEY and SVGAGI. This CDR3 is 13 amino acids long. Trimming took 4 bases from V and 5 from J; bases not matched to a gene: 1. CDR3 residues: CASSWTGGTEAFF. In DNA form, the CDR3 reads TGTGCCAGCAGTTGGACAGGGGGGACTGAAGCTTTCTTT.